This T cell receptor beta chain was captured in a study of shared T cell receptors in the human thymus (dated by TCRdb to about 2021). Regarding the study in general: The study investigated the way shared, self-reactive T-cell receptor alpha chains are produced in the human thymus.

The library relied on the immunoSEQ multiplex PCR assay. Entries here come from immuneACCESS through TCRdb and include only in-frame sequences with V and J called. Some clones fail to appear in such tables; in the studies checked, an unresolved V gene covers under half of the shortfall, and the cause of the remainder is unknown. This sample comprises hundreds of thousands of clones, around 87% of them detected only once. In total, the top ten clones hold over 0.008% of the sample. The CDR3 goes from the cysteine to the phenylalanine over 15 residues. Left in the record is the CDR3 DNA by itself, 45 bases read in frame from the first base. Here V drops 5 bases and J drops 5 bases, and the junction holds 9 bases not matched to any gene. The germline V gene provides CDR1 MNHNS and CDR2 SASEGT. A note on this clone: This receptor's antigen is unknown. No much larger clone exists at a distance of one base, and base qualities are not known.

These same records also appear under a second study, on human thymus T cells. According to the second study: Immunologically healthy infants undergoing open corrective cardiac surgery for congenital heart defects in Finland were used as donors. Thymus tissue was collected as surgical resects that were removed during corrective cardiac surgery. Usage of V and J gene segments appeared to be biased in both the thymic and the peripheral blood repertoires. The related research reported highly overlapping thymic TCR repertoires among unrelated individuals. The study used about 8 infant thymus samples plus four related peripheral blood samples to characterize TCR alpha and beta repertoires. Donor ages ranging from roughly 6 to 244 days were recorded, and more than 5 male and two female infants were included in the cohort. Thymocytes were mechanically released from the tissue and were stored as pellets of roughly 9-33 million cells at -70 degrees C. A QIAsymphony instrument was used to extract genomic DNA from the frozen cell pellets. The immunoSEQ multiplex PCR assay was used to amplify the TCRB and TCRAD loci from a standardized amount of quality-controlled genomic DNA. The amplicons spanned the V(D)J region and were long enough to cover the CDR3 and allow V and J genes to be identified. The amplicons were sequenced on an Illumina platform via the commercial immunoSEQ service. Primer bias and sequencing errors were corrected using previously described methods, and TCRAD and TCRB definitions followed the IMGT database. Repertoires were analysed with immunoSEQ Analyzer 3.0 and VDJTools, covering basic statistics, V/J segment usage, diversity estimates, rarefaction and pairwise overlap. Chao1, ChaoE, Efron-Thisted, Shannon and inverse Simpson indices were used to estimate diversity, which was also estimated on datasets down-sampled to the smallest sample. For repertoire overlap, CDR3 nucleotide sequence, V gene and J gene had to match strictly, and clustering was done by Jaccard-based multidimensional scaling. On average, thymus samples yielded roughly 800,000 unique TCRB clonotypes, whereas blood samples yielded about 80,000.

Sequences were obtained from thymocytes. This receptor was taken from a boy under two years old with a congenital heart defect. Donor details come from another sample of the same person, matched by shared clones. The chain employs TRBV6-1 and TRBJ1-2, and 9 junction bases match TRBD1. At the DNA level, the sequence is TGTGCCAGCAGTAAACAGGGGGCGCTAGGATATGGCTACACCTTC. Translated, it gives CASSKQGALGYGYTF.